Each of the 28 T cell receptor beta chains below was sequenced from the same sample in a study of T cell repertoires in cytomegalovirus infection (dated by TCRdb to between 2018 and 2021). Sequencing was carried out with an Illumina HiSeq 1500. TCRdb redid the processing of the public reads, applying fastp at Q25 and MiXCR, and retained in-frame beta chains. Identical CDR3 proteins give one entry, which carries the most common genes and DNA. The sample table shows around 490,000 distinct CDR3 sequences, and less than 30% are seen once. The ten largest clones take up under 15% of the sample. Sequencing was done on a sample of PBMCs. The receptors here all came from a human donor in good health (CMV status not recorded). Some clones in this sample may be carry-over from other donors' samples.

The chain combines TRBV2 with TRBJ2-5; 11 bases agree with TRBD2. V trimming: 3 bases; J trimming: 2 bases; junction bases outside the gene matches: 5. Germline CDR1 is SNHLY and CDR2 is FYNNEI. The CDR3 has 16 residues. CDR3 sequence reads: CASSDLGLAEQETQYF. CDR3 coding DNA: TGTGCCAGCAGTGATTTGGGACTAGCGGAACAAGAGACCCAGTACTTC. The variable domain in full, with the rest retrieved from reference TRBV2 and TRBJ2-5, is EPEVTQTPSHQVTQMGQEVILRCVPISNHLYFYWYRQILGQKVEFLVSFYNNEISEKSEIFDDQFSVERPDGSNFTLKIRSTKLEDSAMYFCASSDLGLAEQETQYFGPGTRLLVL.

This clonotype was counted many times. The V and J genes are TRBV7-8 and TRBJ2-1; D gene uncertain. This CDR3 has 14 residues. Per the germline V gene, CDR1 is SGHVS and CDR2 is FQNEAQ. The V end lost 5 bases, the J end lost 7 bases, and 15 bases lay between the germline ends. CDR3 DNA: TGTGCCAGCAGCCCTCGGGCTAGACGGAATGAGCAGTTCTTC. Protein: CASSPRARRNEQFF.

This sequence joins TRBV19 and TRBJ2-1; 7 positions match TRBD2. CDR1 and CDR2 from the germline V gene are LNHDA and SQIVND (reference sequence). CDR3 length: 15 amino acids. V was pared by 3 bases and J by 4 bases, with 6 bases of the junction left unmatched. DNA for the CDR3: TGTGCCAGTAGTATTGCGGCTAGCGGATACAATGAGCAGTTCTTC. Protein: CASSIAASGYNEQFF.

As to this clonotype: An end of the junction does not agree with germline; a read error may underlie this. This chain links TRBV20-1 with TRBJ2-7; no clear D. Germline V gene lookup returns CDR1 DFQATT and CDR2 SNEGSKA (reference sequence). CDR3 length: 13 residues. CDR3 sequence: CSATDRLTYEQDF. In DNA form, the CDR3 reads TGCAGTGCTACGGACCGACTTACCTACGAGCAGGACTTC.

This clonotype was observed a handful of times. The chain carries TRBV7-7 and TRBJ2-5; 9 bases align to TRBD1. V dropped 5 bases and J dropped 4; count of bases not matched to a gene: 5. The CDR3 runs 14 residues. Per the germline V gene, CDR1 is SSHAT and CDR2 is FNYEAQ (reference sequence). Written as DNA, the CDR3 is TGTGCCAGCAGCCGACAGACAGGGGGAGAGACCCAGTACTTC. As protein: CASSRQTGGETQYF.

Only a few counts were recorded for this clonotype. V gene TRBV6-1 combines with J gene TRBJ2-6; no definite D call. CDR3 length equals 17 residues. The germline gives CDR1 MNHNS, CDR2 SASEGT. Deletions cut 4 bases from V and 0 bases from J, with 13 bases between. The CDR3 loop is CASSVDLPSSGANVLTF. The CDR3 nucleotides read TGTGCCAGCAGTGTGGACCTTCCAAGCTCTGGGGCCAACGTCCTGACTTTC.

CDR3 amino acids: CASSAEHSYNEQFF. The DNA of the CDR3 is TGTGCCAGCAGCGCAGAGCACTCCTACAATGAGCAGTTCTTC. The chain is built from TRBV7-9 and TRBJ2-1; no definite D call. Germline V lookup: CDR1 SEHNR, CDR2 FQNEAQ (reference sequence). The CDR3 covers 14 residues. V dropped 5 bases and J dropped 0 bases, with 8 bases sitting between them.

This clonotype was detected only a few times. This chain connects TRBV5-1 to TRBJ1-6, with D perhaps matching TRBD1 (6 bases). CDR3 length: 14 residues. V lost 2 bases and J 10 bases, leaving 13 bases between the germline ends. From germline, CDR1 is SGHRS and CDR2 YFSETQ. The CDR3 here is CASSFGGEGSPLHF. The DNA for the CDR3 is TGCGCCAGCAGCTTCGGGGGCGAGGGATCACCCCTCCACTTT.

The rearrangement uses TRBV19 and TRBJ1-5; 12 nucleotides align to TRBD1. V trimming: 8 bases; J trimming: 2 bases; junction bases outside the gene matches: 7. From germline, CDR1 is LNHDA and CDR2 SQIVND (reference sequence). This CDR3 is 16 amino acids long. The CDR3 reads CASWDRGRWGNQPQHF. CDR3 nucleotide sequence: TGTGCCAGTTGGGACAGGGGGCGATGGGGCAATCAGCCCCAGCATTTT.

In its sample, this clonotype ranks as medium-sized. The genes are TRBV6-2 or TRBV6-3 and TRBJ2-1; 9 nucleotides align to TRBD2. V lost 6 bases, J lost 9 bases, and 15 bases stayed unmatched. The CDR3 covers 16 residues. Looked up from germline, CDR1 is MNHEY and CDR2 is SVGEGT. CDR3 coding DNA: TGTGCCAGCAGCGGACTAGCGAAGGGTATTGCGGGTGAGCAGTTCTTC. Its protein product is CASSGLAKGIAGEQFF.

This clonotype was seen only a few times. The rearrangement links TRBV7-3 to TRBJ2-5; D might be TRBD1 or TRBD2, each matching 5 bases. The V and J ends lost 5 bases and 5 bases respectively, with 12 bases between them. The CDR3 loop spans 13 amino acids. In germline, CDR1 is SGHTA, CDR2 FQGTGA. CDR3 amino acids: CASSRGPSETQYF. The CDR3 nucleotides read TGTGCCAGCAGCAGGGGACCTTCGGAGACCCAGTACTTC.

The CDR3 sequence is CASSVGLDSYEQYF. CDR3 DNA: TGTGCCAGCAGTGTCGGATTGGACTCCTACGAGCAGTACTTC. The chain couples TRBV6-6 to TRBJ2-7; D ambiguous. The ends were cut back, 5 bases at V and 0 bases at J, with 11 bases in the middle. The CDR3 sequence is 14 residues long. CDR1 is MNHNY, CDR2 SVGAGI, per germline (reference sequence).

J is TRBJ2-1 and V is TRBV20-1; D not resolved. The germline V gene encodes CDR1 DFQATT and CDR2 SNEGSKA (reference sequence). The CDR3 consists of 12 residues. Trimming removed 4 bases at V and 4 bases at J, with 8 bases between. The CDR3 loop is CSAKGPYNEQFF. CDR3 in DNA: TGCAGTGCTAAAGGACCGTACAATGAGCAGTTCTTC.

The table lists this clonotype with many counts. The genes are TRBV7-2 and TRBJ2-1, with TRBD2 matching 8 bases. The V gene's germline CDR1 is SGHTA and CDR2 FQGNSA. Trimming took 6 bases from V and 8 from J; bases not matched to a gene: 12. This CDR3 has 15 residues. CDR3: CASRGGSGSGYEQFF. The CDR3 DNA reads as TGTGCCAGCAGGGGGGGAAGCGGGAGCGGCTATGAGCAGTTCTTC. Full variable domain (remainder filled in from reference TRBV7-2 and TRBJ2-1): GAGVSQSPSNKVTEKGKDVELRCDPISGHTALYWYRQSLGQGLEFLIYFQGNSAPDKSGLPSDRFSAERTGGSVSTLTIQRTQQEDSAVYLCASRGGSGSGYEQFFGPGTRLTVL.

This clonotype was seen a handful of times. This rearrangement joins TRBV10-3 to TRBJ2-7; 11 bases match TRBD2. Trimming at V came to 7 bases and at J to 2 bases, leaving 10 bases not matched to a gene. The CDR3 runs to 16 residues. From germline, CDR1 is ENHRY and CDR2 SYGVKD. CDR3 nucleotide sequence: TGTGCCATCACCGAGGGGCTAGCGGGAGGTCCCTACGAGCAGTACTTC. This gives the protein CAITEGLAGGPYEQYF.

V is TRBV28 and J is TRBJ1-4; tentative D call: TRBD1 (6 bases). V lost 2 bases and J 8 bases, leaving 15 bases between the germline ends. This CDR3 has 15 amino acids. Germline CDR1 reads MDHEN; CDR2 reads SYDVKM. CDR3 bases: TGTGCCAGCAGTTTAAGCGGGGGGCCGGTAGAAAAACTGTTTTTT. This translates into CASSLSGGPVEKLFF.

CDR3 sequence: CSAVAISTDTQYF. DNA for the CDR3: TGCAGTGCAGTAGCTATAAGCACAGATACGCAGTATTTT. The V and J genes are TRBV20-1 and TRBJ2-3; D is undetermined. Per the germline V gene, CDR1 is DFQATT and CDR2 is SNEGSKA (reference sequence). The CDR3 runs to 13 residues. V was shortened by 6 bases and J by 0 bases, with 10 bases between the two germline ends.

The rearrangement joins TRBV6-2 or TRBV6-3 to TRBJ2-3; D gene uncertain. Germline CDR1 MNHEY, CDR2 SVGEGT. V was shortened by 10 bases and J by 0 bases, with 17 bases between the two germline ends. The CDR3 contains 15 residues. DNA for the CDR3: TGTGCCACGGCCGGGCATGGATGGAGCACAGATACGCAGTATTTT. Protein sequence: CATAGHGWSTDTQYF.

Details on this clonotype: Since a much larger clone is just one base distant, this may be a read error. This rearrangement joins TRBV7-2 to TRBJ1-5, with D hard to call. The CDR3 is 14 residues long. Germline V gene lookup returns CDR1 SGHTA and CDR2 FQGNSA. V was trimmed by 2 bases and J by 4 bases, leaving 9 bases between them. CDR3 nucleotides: TGTGCCAGCAGCTTAAGATTTGAGAATCAGCCCCAGCATTTT. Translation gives CASSLRFENQPQHF.

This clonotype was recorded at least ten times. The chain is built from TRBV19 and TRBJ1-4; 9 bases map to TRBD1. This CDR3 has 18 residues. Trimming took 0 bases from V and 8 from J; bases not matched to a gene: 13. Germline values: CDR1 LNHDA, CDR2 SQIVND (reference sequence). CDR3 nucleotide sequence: TGTGCCAGTAGTATAGACGTACAGGGGGCCCACTCAGGGGAAAAACTGTTTTTT. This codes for CASSIDVQGAHSGEKLFF.

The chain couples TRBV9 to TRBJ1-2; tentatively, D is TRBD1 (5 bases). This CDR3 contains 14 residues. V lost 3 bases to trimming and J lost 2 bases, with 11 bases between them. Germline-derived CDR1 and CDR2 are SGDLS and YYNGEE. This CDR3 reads CASSARDGNYGYTF. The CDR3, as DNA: TGTGCCAGCAGCGCCCGGGACGGCAACTATGGCTACACCTTC.

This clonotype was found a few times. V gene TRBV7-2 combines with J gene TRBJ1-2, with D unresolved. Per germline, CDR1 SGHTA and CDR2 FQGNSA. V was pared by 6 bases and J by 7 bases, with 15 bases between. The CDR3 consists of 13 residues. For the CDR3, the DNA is TGTGCCAGCAGTTACGGAAACACAGCTGGCTACACCTTC. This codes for CASSYGNTAGYTF.

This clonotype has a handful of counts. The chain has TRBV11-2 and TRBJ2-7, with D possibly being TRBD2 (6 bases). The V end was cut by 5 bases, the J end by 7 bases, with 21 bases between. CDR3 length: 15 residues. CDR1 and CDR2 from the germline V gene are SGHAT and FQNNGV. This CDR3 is CASSRPGVGYWEQYV. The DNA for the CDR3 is TGTGCCAGCAGCCGACCGGGAGTTGGGTACTGGGAGCAGTACGTC.

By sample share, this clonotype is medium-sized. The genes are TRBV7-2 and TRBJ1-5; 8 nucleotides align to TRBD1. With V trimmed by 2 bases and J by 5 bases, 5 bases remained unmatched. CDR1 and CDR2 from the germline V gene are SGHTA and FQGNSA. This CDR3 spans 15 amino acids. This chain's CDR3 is CASSLSGTGYQPQHF. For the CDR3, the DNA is TGTGCCAGCAGCTTATCCGGGACAGGTTATCAGCCCCAGCATTTT.

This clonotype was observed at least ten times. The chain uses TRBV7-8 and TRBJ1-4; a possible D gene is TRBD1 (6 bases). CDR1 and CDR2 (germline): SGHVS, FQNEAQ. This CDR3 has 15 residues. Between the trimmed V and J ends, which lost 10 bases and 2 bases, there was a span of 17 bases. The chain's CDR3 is CATKGGDSTNEKLFF. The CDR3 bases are TGTGCCACCAAAGGGGGGGATTCCACTAATGAAAAACTGTTTTTT.

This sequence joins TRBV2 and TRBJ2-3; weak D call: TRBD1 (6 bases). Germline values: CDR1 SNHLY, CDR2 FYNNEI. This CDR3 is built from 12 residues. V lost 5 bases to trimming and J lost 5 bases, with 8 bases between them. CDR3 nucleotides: TGTGCCAGCAGTCTACAGGGAGATACGCAGTATTTT. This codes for CASSLQGDTQYF.

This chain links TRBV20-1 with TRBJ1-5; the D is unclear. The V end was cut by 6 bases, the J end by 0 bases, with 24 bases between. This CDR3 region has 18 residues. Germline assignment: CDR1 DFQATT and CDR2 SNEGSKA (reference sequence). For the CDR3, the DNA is TGCAGTGCCGCGGTGGGCCCTCTCGGACGTTATAGCAATCAGCCCCAGCATTTT. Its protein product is CSAAVGPLGRYSNQPQHF.

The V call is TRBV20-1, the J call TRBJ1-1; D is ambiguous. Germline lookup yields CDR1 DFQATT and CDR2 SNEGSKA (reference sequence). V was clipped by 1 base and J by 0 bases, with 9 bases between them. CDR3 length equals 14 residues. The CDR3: CSARVGRMNTEAFF. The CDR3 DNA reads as TGCAGTGCTAGAGTAGGGCGGATGAACACTGAAGCTTTCTTT.